The following is a T cell receptor beta chain sequence with its context. This sample is part of a study of blood T cell repertoires in COVID-19. Looking at the study overall: The United States, Italy and Spain supplied acute and convalescent COVID-19 samples. T cells, B-cell-depleted T cells, or PBMCs provided the cDNA or gDNA that served as material.

As processed by the authors: The authors estimated nucleated cell counts from reference gene primer amplification. Profiling relied on immunoSEQ multiplex PCR, and the TCRdb table lists in-frame clones only, not all of them. The V and J calls and clone size are taken from that table; D and trimming were inferred from the DNA. Here the sample spans more than 200,000 clones, more than 70% being singletons. The CDR3 length is 13 residues. Germline CDR1 is MNHEY and CDR2 is SMNVEV (reference sequence). V lost 8 bases and J lost 3; bases outside the gene matches: 6. The clonotype comes from a woman between 55 and 75 years old with acute or convalescent COVID-19. The sequencing sample was made of peripheral blood. The J gene is TRBJ1-2, the V gene TRBV27, with TRBD1 matching over 7 bases. As DNA, the CDR3 is TGTGCCAGCGCCCCCGGGACAGACTATGGCTACACCTTC. Its translation: CASAPGTDYGYTF.